This T cell receptor (beta chain) appears in the sequencing data of a study of blood T cells in healthy people across ages. A second PCR, run for about 6 to 11 cycles, used a sample-barcoded 5' primer plus a J-beta primer mix. TCRdb used MiXCR to reprocess the 5' RACE reads, holding one entry per CDR3 protein. The sample has about 770,000 distinct CDR3 sequences; around two fifths are singletons. V gave up 1 base and J gave up 7 bases, with 23 bases separating them. Germline CDR1 SNHLY, CDR2 FYNNEI. There are 17 residues in the CDR3. Specimen: blood. The chain uses TRBV2 and TRBJ2-7; D is possibly TRBD2 (5 bases). The sequence was collected from a man in his sixties in good health. CDR3 sequence (DNA): TGTGCCAGCAGTGAAGGCCCCTGGAGCGGAAGCTACAATGAGCAGTACTTC. It codes for CASSEGPWSGSYNEQYF.